What follows are 24 T cell receptor beta chains derived from one specimen sequenced in a study of CD8 T cells in ankylosing spondylitis. TCRdb analysed the 5' RACE reads with MiXCR anew, one entry per CDR3 protein. The sample has a few hundred thousand distinct CDR3 sequences; about 11% are singletons. The specimen sequenced was blood, either unsorted or a sorted T cell fraction (not recorded which). The receptors derive from a male donor with ankylosing spondylitis or in good health (not recorded which).

About this clonotype itself: This could be a read error, since a much larger clone is one nucleotide away. The chain uses TRBV20-1 and TRBJ1-3; D possibly corresponds to TRBD1 (5 bases). CDR3 size: 15 residues. The germline gives CDR1 DFQATT, CDR2 SNEGSKA (reference sequence). This CDR3 is CSARDQQGLGNTLYF. DNA of the CDR3: TGCAGTGCTAGAGATCAGCAGGGACTTGGAAACACCTTATATTTT.

The CDR3 DNA reads as TGTGCCAGCAGTTACGGACCCCTTAGGGGCGAGCAGTACTTC. Residues: CASSYGPLRGEQYF. V is TRBV6-5 and J is TRBJ2-7; TRBD1 is a possible D gene (5 bases). This CDR3 contains 14 residues. CDR1 is MNHEY, CDR2 SVGAGI, per germline. Trimming cost V 2 bases and J 6 bases, with 14 bases left between them.

V gene TRBV12-3 or TRBV12-4 combines with J gene TRBJ1-1; tentative D call: TRBD1 (6 bases). Between the trimmed V and J ends, which lost 4 bases and 1 base, there was a span of 13 bases. The CDR3 is 15 residues long. The CDR3 is CASSSAMTGNTEAFF. CDR3 nucleotide sequence: TGTGCCAGCAGTTCCGCGATGACAGGGAACACTGAAGCTTTCTTT.

This clonotype was seen a handful of times. This CDR3 reads CASSPGQGAFYGYTF. Written as DNA, the CDR3 is TGTGCCAGCAGCCCCGGACAGGGGGCGTTCTATGGCTACACCTTC. V gene TRBV7-9 combines with J gene TRBJ1-2; 11 bases align to TRBD1. The CDR3 spans 15 residues. V trimming: 5 bases; J trimming: 4 bases; junction bases outside the gene matches: 6. Germline V gives CDR1 SEHNR, CDR2 FQNEAQ (reference sequence).

This rearrangement joins TRBV29-1 to TRBJ2-6; maybe TRBD1 (5 bases). V gave up 4 bases and J gave up 0 bases, with 10 bases separating them. This CDR3 contains 15 residues. CDR1 and CDR2 (germline): SQVTM, ANQGSEA. CDR3 in amino acids: CSVARANSGANVLTF. In DNA form, the CDR3 reads TGCAGCGTTGCCAGGGCTAACTCTGGGGCCAACGTCCTGACTTTC.

This clonotype was recorded many times. Here the CDR3 DNA reads TGTGCCATCAGTGCCCAGGGACAGGACTCCTATAATTCACCCCTCCACTTT. Its protein is CAISAQGQDSYNSPLHF. The chain recombines TRBV10-3 with TRBJ1-6, with 8 bases that match TRBD1. CDR3 length: 17 amino acids. The germline gives CDR1 ENHRY, CDR2 SYGVKD. V trimming: 4 bases; J trimming: 0 bases; junction bases outside the gene matches: 5.

This rearrangement joins TRBV27 to TRBJ2-7; weak D call: TRBD1 (5 bases). The CDR3 has 13 amino acids. Trimming stripped 3 bases from V and 1 base from J, with 7 bases between. Germline CDR1 and CDR2: MNHEY and SMNVEV (reference sequence). CDR3 nucleotide sequence: TGTGCCAGCAGTTTCAGGACATCCTACGAGCAGTACTTC. Translated, it gives CASSFRTSYEQYF.

In the case of this clonotype: Given a much more abundant clone one base away, this may be a read error. V and J are TRBV6-1 and TRBJ2-3; D is perhaps TRBD1 (6 bases). Germline V gene data show CDR1 as MNHNS and CDR2 as SASEGT. The CDR3 has 14 amino acids. The CDR3, as DNA: TGTGCCAGCAGACGCCACAGGGAAATAGATACGCGGTATTTT. As protein: CASRRHREIDTRYF.

This clonotype came up many times. The J gene is TRBJ2-7, the V gene TRBV6-1, with TRBD1 matching 7 bases. The ends lost 7 bases at V and 7 bases at J; junction bases unmatched: 10. The CDR3 is made up of 13 amino acids. The V gene's germline CDR1 is MNHNS and CDR2 SASEGT. The CDR3 region is CASKMTGSREQYF. Here the CDR3 DNA reads TGTGCCAGCAAGATGACAGGGAGTAGGGAGCAGTACTTC.

The sample holds a few counts of this clonotype. The V call is TRBV7-2, the J call TRBJ2-7; D ambiguous. Trimming pared 6 bases from V and 0 bases from J, leaving 12 bases between. CDR3 length: 14 residues. Germline-derived CDR1 and CDR2 are SGHTA and FQGNSA. The CDR3: CASRNPTSSYEQYF. The CDR3 DNA follows: TGTGCCAGCAGAAACCCAACGAGCTCCTACGAGCAGTACTTC.

The sample holds a few counts of this clonotype. V and J are TRBV28 and TRBJ1-5, with a weak D call TRBD1 (6 bases). V gave up 6 bases and J gave up 1 base, with 16 bases separating them. Germline CDR1 and CDR2: MDHEN and SYDVKM. CDR3 length equals 16 residues. In nucleotides, the CDR3 is TGTGCCAGCAGGGGGACCGAGACAGGCAGCAATCAGCCCCAGCATTTT. Translating gives CASRGTETGSNQPQHF.

This clonotype was detected many times. The rearrangement joins TRBV5-1 to TRBJ1-6, with a tentative D call TRBD1 (6 bases). Germline loops: CDR1 SGHRS, CDR2 YFSETQ. The V gene lost 4 bases and the J gene lost 6 bases, with 14 bases spanning the gap. This CDR3 contains 15 residues. The CDR3: CASSRSAGVNSPLHF. CDR3 nucleotide sequence: TGCGCCAGCAGCCGTTCTGCAGGGGTTAATTCACCCCTCCACTTT. Variable domain in full (rest from reference TRBV5-1 and TRBJ1-6): KAGVTQTPRYLIKTRGQQVTLSCSPISGHRSVSWYQQTPGQGLQFLFEYFSETQRNKGNFPGRFSGRQFSNSRSEMNVSTLELGDSALYLCASSRSAGVNSPLHFGNGTRLTVT.

The rearrangement uses TRBV3-1 and TRBJ2-3, with TRBD2 as a possible D gene (6 bases). The CDR3 totals 16 residues. Germline lookup yields CDR1 LGHDT and CDR2 YNNKEL (reference sequence). V was trimmed by 4 bases and J by 3 bases, leaving 17 bases between them. The CDR3 sequence is CASSLGAGLGTDTQYF. As DNA, the CDR3 is TGTGCCAGCAGCCTGGGAGCGGGCCTAGGTACAGATACGCAGTATTTT.

At least ten counts were recorded for this clonotype. V usage is TRBV12-3 or TRBV12-4 and J usage is TRBJ2-7; 9 bases agree with TRBD1. The CDR3 contains 15 residues. Unmatched junction bases numbered 9, after V lost 3 bases and J lost 6 bases. The CDR3 nucleotides are TGTGCCAGCAGTTTGGGGCCGGGACAGGGCCCCGAGCAGTACTTC. This gives the protein CASSLGPGQGPEQYF.

This clonotype was seen ten or more times. The V call is TRBV12-3 or TRBV12-4, the J call TRBJ1-1, with 9 positions matching TRBD1. J gave up 5 bases and V 4 bases, and 11 bases lay outside the gene matches. The CDR3 sequence is 16 residues long. The chain's CDR3 is CASSYLGQGRGTEAFF. Written as DNA, the CDR3 is TGTGCCAGCAGTTATTTGGGACAGGGTCGGGGGACTGAAGCTTTCTTT.

This clonotype was seen many times. The chain combines TRBV7-2 with TRBJ2-3; tentatively, D is TRBD1 or TRBD2 (5 bases each). Germline V CDR1 and CDR2: SGHTA, FQGNSA. The CDR3 is 15 amino acids. V lost 0 bases, J lost 0 bases, and 7 bases lay in between. The CDR3 here is CASSLAGDSTDTQYF. CDR3 DNA: TGTGCCAGCAGCTTAGCGGGGGACAGCACAGATACGCAGTATTTT.

This clonotype was counted a few times. CDR3 DNA sequence: TGCGCCAGCAGCTTCGGACCGAATTTTAACACAGATACGCAGTATTTT. Protein product: CASSFGPNFNTDTQYF. The chain joins TRBV5-1 to TRBJ2-3; D not resolved. This CDR3 spans 16 amino acids. Germline-derived CDR1 and CDR2 are SGHRS and YFSETQ. V dropped 2 bases and J dropped 2 bases, with 15 bases sitting between them. Complete variable domain (other parts from reference TRBV5-1 and TRBJ2-3): KAGVTQTPRYLIKTRGQQVTLSCSPISGHRSVSWYQQTPGQGLQFLFEYFSETQRNKGNFPGRFSGRQFSNSRSEMNVSTLELGDSALYLCASSFGPNFNTDTQYFGPGTRLTVL.

This clonotype was seen ten or more times. The gene calls are TRBV6-1 and TRBJ1-2; possibly TRBD1 for D (5 bases). This CDR3 has 17 residues. CDR1 MNHNS and CDR2 SASEGT come from the germline V gene. Trimming pared 7 bases from V and 6 bases from J, leaving 27 bases between. CDR3 in DNA: TGTGCCAGCACCCATCGGGGCCATCGTATCGGAAGGGATGGCTACACCTTC. Its translation: CASTHRGHRIGRDGYTF.

This clonotype was found many times. This sequence joins TRBV20-1 and TRBJ2-2; D is unclear. V lost 1 base and J 3 bases, leaving 6 bases between the germline ends. CDR3 length: 13 amino acids. From germline, CDR1 is DFQATT and CDR2 SNEGSKA (reference sequence). The CDR3: CSARGWDTGELFF. Here the CDR3 DNA reads TGCAGTGCTAGAGGTTGGGACACCGGGGAGCTGTTTTTT.

This clonotype was found many times. This sequence joins TRBV12-3 or TRBV12-4 and TRBJ2-2; 10 nucleotides align to TRBD1. V was pared by 3 bases and J by 7 bases, with 8 bases of the junction left unmatched. The CDR3 runs 16 residues. Here the CDR3 reads CASSFPTGGGGGELFF. The CDR3 nucleotides are TGTGCCAGCAGTTTTCCGACAGGGGGCGGTGGCGGGGAGCTGTTTTTT.

This clonotype came up many times. The chain carries TRBV12-3 or TRBV12-4 and TRBJ2-6; D possibly corresponds to TRBD2 (6 bases). V was shortened by 2 bases and J by 0 bases, with 8 bases between the two germline ends. The CDR3 contains 16 residues. The CDR3: CASSLSGLSGANVLTF. DNA of the CDR3: TGTGCCAGCAGTTTATCGGGACTCTCTGGGGCCAACGTCCTGACTTTC.

The chain uses TRBV20-1 and TRBJ2-2; TRBD1 might be the D (5 bases). The germline CDR1 and CDR2 sequences are DFQATT and SNEGSKA (reference sequence). The CDR3 runs 14 residues. V was shortened by 6 bases and J by 3 bases, with 14 bases between the two germline ends. CDR3 region: CSAGARLHTGELFF. CDR3 sequence (DNA): TGCAGTGCAGGGGCCCGGCTCCACACCGGGGAGCTGTTTTTT.

This clonotype was seen many times. V and J are TRBV29-1 and TRBJ1-2; no clear D gene. The CDR3 contains 12 residues. Germline V CDR1 and CDR2: SQVTM, ANQGSEA. Deletions cut 5 bases from V and 8 bases from J, with 15 bases between. CDR3 sequence: CSVIEGSGGYTF. As DNA, the CDR3 is TGCAGCGTTATCGAGGGCTCCGGCGGCTACACCTTC.

This clonotype was observed at least ten times. This chain joins TRBV29-1 and TRBJ2-3; D gene unclear. V lost 7 bases, J lost 1 base, and 12 bases lay in between. This CDR3 is built from 13 residues. CDR1 is SQVTM and CDR2 is ANQGSEA in the germline V gene. The CDR3 here is CSAQTVGTDTQYF. CDR3 bases: TGCAGCGCTCAGACGGTGGGCACAGATACGCAGTATTTT.